This TCR beta chain originates from a study of blood T cell repertoires in COVID-19. Concerning this clone: Given a much more abundant clone one base away, this may be a read error.

Authors' processing steps: Amplification of reference gene primers was used by the study to estimate nucleated cell counts. Sequencing used immunoSEQ multiplex PCR; TCRdb keeps in-frame clones, though not all of them. The V and J calls and clone size are taken from that table; D and trimming were inferred from the DNA. The sample contains some 240,000 clones, roughly 80% of which appear only once. The length of the CDR3 is 11 residues. V was shortened by 6 bases and J by 4 bases, with 7 bases between the two germline ends. Germline CDR1 and CDR2: SNHLY and FYNNEI. The J gene is TRBJ2-7, the V gene TRBV2, with D perhaps TRBD1 (6 bases). Sequenced material: peripheral blood. The origin of this receptor is a woman of 80 years or more with acute or convalescent COVID-19. CDR3 in DNA: TGTGCCAGCAGCGGACAGTACGAGCAGTACTTC. The encoded protein is CASSGQYEQYF.